These 3 T cell receptor beta chains originate from one sample sequenced in a study of T cell responses to AZD1222 COVID-19 vaccine. Sequencing was performed with immunoSEQ multiplex PCR; in TCRdb, only in-frame clones are kept and a portion is missing. The sample consists of about 100,000 clones, about 86% of them appearing once. The material sequenced was peripheral blood, taken on day 0 of AZD1222 vaccination. The receptors here all came from an adult in good health.

This clone was seen ten or more times. J is TRBJ1-6 and V is TRBV2, with D tentatively TRBD1 (5 bases). The CDR3 spans 15 residues. V shed 7 bases and J shed 7 bases, with 17 bases lying between them. Germline V gene data show CDR1 as SNHLY and CDR2 as FYNNEI. CDR3 in amino acids: CASTGERGANSPLHF. CDR3 in DNA: TGTGCCAGCACCGGGGAAAGGGGCGCGAATTCACCCCTCCACTTT.

The chain employs TRBV5-1 and TRBJ1-4; D gene ambiguous. CDR1 and CDR2 from the germline V gene are SGHRS and YFSETQ. The CDR3 length is 14 residues. Deletions cut 2 bases from V and 2 bases from J, with 7 bases between. CDR3 residues: CASSFGFTNEKLFF. CDR3 DNA sequence: TGCGCCAGCAGCTTCGGGTTTACTAATGAAAAACTGTTTTTT.

The chain employs TRBV13 and TRBJ1-1, with unresolved D. V dropped 5 bases and J dropped 5 bases, with 12 bases sitting between them. The length of the CDR3 is 13 residues. CDR1 and CDR2 (germline): PRHDT, FYEKMQ (reference sequence). CDR3 DNA sequence: TGTGCCAGCAGCCCGGAACAGAAGACTGAAGCTTTCTTT. This gives the protein CASSPEQKTEAFF.